This passage covers 5 T cell receptor beta chains from one sample sequenced in a study of T-cell reconstitution after alpha-beta-depleted transplantation in children. Molecular barcoding with unique molecular identifiers was used for the TCRbeta library. TCRdb used MiXCR to reprocess the PCR reads, holding one entry per CDR3 protein. Among nearly 350,000 distinct CDR3 sequences listed, roughly 15% were seen once. The sequencing here drew on PBMCs, mostly from graft donor cells, taken 360 days after TCRalphabeta/CD19-depleted stem cell transplant. The receptors stem from a male patient aged 2 to 9 who had a stem cell transplant for acute lymphoblastic leukemia, so the T cells may come from the graft donor.

The chain carries TRBV20-1 and TRBJ1-1; unclear D gene. This CDR3 is built from 10 residues. The V and J ends lost 3 bases and 5 bases respectively, with 4 bases between them. The V gene's germline CDR1 is DFQATT and CDR2 SNEGSKA (reference sequence). The CDR3 protein is CSASSTEAFF. CDR3 bases: TGCAGTGCTAGCAGTACTGAAGCTTTCTTT.

This clonotype was recorded many times. V usage is TRBV3-1 and J usage is TRBJ2-2; no clear D gene. V was shortened by 8 bases and J by 1 base, with 5 bases between the two germline ends. In germline, CDR1 is LGHDT, CDR2 YNNKEL (reference sequence). This CDR3 is 12 amino acids long. CDR3 bases: TGTGCCAGCGAGCTGAACACCGGGGAGCTGTTTTTT. Translating gives CASELNTGELFF.

This clonotype has only a few counts. The chain employs TRBV29-1 and TRBJ2-1; 14 positions agree with TRBD2. CDR3 length equals 16 residues. V lost 7 bases, J lost 3 bases, and 8 bases stayed unmatched. Germline values: CDR1 SQVTM, CDR2 ANQGSEA. In nucleotides, the CDR3 is TGCAGCGCCGCCGGGACTAGCGGGAGTGTCTACAATGAGCAGTTCTTC. Protein product: CSAAGTSGSVYNEQFF.

This clonotype occurred a few times. The chain couples TRBV3-1 to TRBJ2-1, with 8 bases that match TRBD1. CDR1 and CDR2 from the germline V gene are LGHDT and YNNKEL (reference sequence). This CDR3 comprises 20 residues. J gave up 4 bases and V 5 bases, and 22 bases lay outside the gene matches. The CDR3 region is CASSKTFSPTGGSAYNEQFF. In DNA, the CDR3 is TGTGCCAGCAGCAAAACGTTTTCGCCTACAGGGGGAAGTGCATACAATGAGCAGTTCTTC.

This clonotype was picked up a small number of times. The J gene is TRBJ1-1, the V gene TRBV4-2, with a tentative D call TRBD1 (6 bases). The CDR3 is 16 amino acids. Trimming pared 0 bases from V and 5 bases from J, leaving 16 bases between. Germline CDR1 LGHNA, CDR2 YNFKEQ. The CDR3 DNA sequence: TGTGCCAGCAGCCAAGAAGGGGGTGTGTGGGGAACTGAAGCTTTCTTT. Its translation: CASSQEGGVWGTEAFF.